Below, 15 T cell receptor beta chains from the same sample are listed, as sequenced in a study of PD-1 blockade in classical Hodgkin lymphoma. The method was immunoSEQ multiplex PCR; TCRdb's version includes in-frame clones alone and lacks a portion of them. The table includes 50,000 to 65,000 clones, under 95% detected once. In every patient, relapse followed autologous stem cell transplantation, while exposure to brentuximab vedotin differed. Sequenced here: peripheral blood mononuclear cells (PBMCs), sampled before the second cycle of nivolumab. Receptors were obtained from a human donor with classical Hodgkin lymphoma.

The CDR3 reads CASSWDLAYEQYF. For the CDR3, the DNA is TGTGCCAGCAGCTGGGACCTAGCTTACGAGCAGTACTTC. The V gene is TRBV7-2, the J gene TRBJ2-7, with D perhaps TRBD1 or TRBD2 (5 bases each). The germline V gene encodes CDR1 SGHTA and CDR2 FQGNSA. The germline V and J ends were trimmed by 4 bases and 4 bases, with 11 bases remaining between them. The CDR3 covers 13 residues.

V usage is TRBV9 and J usage is TRBJ1-6; no definite D call. With 0 bases removed from V and 7 bases from J, the gap between germline ends came to 11 bases. Germline V gene data show CDR1 as SGDLS and CDR2 as YYNGEE. The CDR3 has 15 residues. CDR3: CASSVGVTENSPLHF. The CDR3 coding sequence is TGTGCCAGCAGCGTAGGGGTGACGGAGAATTCACCCCTCCACTTT.

V is TRBV27 and J is TRBJ2-3; tentatively, D is TRBD1 (5 bases). V was pared by 4 bases and J by 4 bases, with 15 bases between. CDR1 is MNHEY, CDR2 SMNVEV, per germline (reference sequence). The CDR3 consists of 15 residues. CDR3 sequence: CASSSSRVKSDTQYF. Here the CDR3 DNA reads TGTGCCAGCAGTTCCAGCAGGGTGAAGTCAGATACGCAGTATTTT.

The chain combines TRBV7-2 with TRBJ2-3; a possible D gene is TRBD2 (5 bases). The CDR3 extends over 12 amino acids. CDR1 is SGHTA, CDR2 FQGNSA, per germline. V was cut by 3 bases and J by 5 bases, with 6 bases left in between. This CDR3 is CASSFGEDTQYF. As DNA, the CDR3 is TGTGCCAGCAGCTTCGGGGAAGATACGCAGTATTTT.

This chain joins TRBV4-2 and TRBJ2-3, with TRBD2 matching 11 bases. The germline gives CDR1 LGHNA, CDR2 YNFKEQ. The CDR3 covers 17 residues. The V and J ends lost 0 bases and 5 bases, in that order; junction bases with no gene match: 7. The CDR3 DNA follows: TGTGCCAGCAGCCAAGAGACCCTAGCGGGGGGCGGAGATACGCAGTATTTT. Its translation: CASSQETLAGGGDTQYF.

The chain has TRBV6-1 and TRBJ2-5; 7 bases are shared with TRBD2. V was clipped by 4 bases and J by 5 bases; unmatched bases: 10. Germline CDR1 MNHNS, CDR2 SASEGT. CDR3 length: 15 residues. The CDR3 DNA is TGTGCCAGCAGTGTACAAGCGGGGTCTGGGGAGACCCAGTACTTC. Its protein is CASSVQAGSGETQYF.

V is TRBV30 and J is TRBJ2-2; a weak D match, TRBD2 (6 bases). Trimming took off 3 bases at V and 3 bases at J, with 14 bases between the two ends. The CDR3 sequence is 15 residues long. Germline V gene data show CDR1 as GTSNPN and CDR2 as SVGIG (reference sequence). CDR3 protein: CAWRVAVGDTGELFF. The DNA for the CDR3 is TGTGCCTGGAGAGTAGCGGTCGGGGACACCGGGGAGCTGTTTTTT.

V gene TRBV27 combines with J gene TRBJ2-1, with 14 positions matching TRBD2. J was trimmed by 9 bases and V by 6 bases; bases with no gene match: 13. The CDR3 is made up of 17 amino acids. Germline V CDR1 and CDR2: MNHEY, SMNVEV (reference sequence). The CDR3 region has the DNA TGTGCCAGCAGCCTCCCACGACTAGCGGGAGGGCCCAGTGAGCAGTTCTTC. Protein: CASSLPRLAGGPSEQFF.

The chain links TRBV4-1 to TRBJ2-3, with 12 nucleotides matching TRBD2. Unmatched junction bases numbered 2, after V lost 1 base and J lost 6 bases. The CDR3 is 15 residues long. Germline V gene sequence: CDR1 MGHRA, CDR2 YSYEKL. The CDR3 coding sequence is TGCGCCAGCAGCCAAGGCACTAGCGGGGGGGATACGCAGTATTTT. Translation: CASSQGTSGGDTQYF.

The V gene is TRBV7-2, the J gene TRBJ2-1, with 16 bases matching TRBD2. This CDR3 comprises 18 residues. Germline CDR1 SGHTA, CDR2 FQGNSA. The V segment lost 1 base and the J segment 7 bases; nucleotides outside the gene matches: 7. CDR3 loop: CASSLDGTSGRAGNEQFF. The CDR3, as DNA: TGTGCCAGCAGCTTAGACGGGACTAGCGGGAGGGCCGGGAATGAGCAGTTCTTC.

The chain is built from TRBV25-1 and TRBJ2-3; D is unresolved. The CDR3 consists of 15 residues. CDR1 is MGHDK and CDR2 is SYGVNS in the germline V gene. Trimming removed 1 base from V and 0 bases from J, with 8 bases in between. CDR3 region: CASSEWEASTDTQYF. CDR3 coding DNA: TGTGCCAGCAGTGAATGGGAAGCGAGCACAGATACGCAGTATTTT.

This clone was recorded once. The V call is TRBV19, the J call TRBJ2-7; D gene ambiguous. CDR1 is LNHDA and CDR2 is SQIVND in the germline V gene (reference sequence). The CDR3 is made up of 14 amino acids. Trimming took 1 base from V and 3 from J, leaving 10 bases between them. The CDR3, as DNA: TGTGCCAGTAGTATAGGTTTAGGACGCTACGAGCAGTACTTC. Its translation: CASSIGLGRYEQYF.

The rearrangement joins TRBV27 to TRBJ1-4; possibly TRBD1 for D (6 bases). This CDR3 is built from 17 residues. Looked up from germline, CDR1 is MNHEY and CDR2 is SMNVEV (reference sequence). V was pared by 1 base and J by 5 bases, with 17 bases between. The CDR3: CASSLWDPRTANEKLFF. CDR3 in DNA: TGTGCCAGCAGTTTATGGGATCCCCGGACAGCGAATGAAAAACTGTTTTTT.

The chain uses TRBV7-9 and TRBJ2-5; D uncertain. The CDR3 is 14 amino acids. The germline gives CDR1 SEHNR, CDR2 FQNEAQ (reference sequence). Trimming pared 5 bases from V and 1 base from J, leaving 11 bases between. The CDR3 spells CASSPPQFQETQYF. The CDR3 nucleotides read TGTGCCAGCAGCCCCCCACAGTTCCAAGAGACCCAGTACTTC.

The V gene is TRBV5-1, the J gene TRBJ1-5, with 11 positions matching TRBD1. The CDR3 has 14 residues. Germline V CDR1 and CDR2: SGHRS, YFSETQ. The ends lost 4 bases at V and 7 bases at J; junction bases unmatched: 4. The CDR3 bases are TGCGCCAGCAGCACCGGGACAGGGGGACAGCCCCAGCATTTT. Translating it yields CASSTGTGGQPQHF.